These T cell receptor beta chains were read from a single sample in a study of blood T cells in healthy people across ages. TCRdb re-called the 5' RACE reads through MiXCR, storing one row per CDR3 protein. This table has about 830,000 distinct CDR3 sequences, under 80% appearing once. The specimen sequenced was blood. Receptors originate from a man between 25 and 39 years old in good health. Each CDR3 is given with its conserved first and last residue. The D gene is left open where the match is weak. Rows give clone size only sometimes, using once, few, many, or a class for an expanded clone.

v_call: TRBV10-3
j_call: TRBJ1-1
clone_size: few
d_call: NA
cdr3_nt: TGTGCCATCAGTGTGTCCGAGGGGTGGGGGACTGAAGCTTTCTTT
cdr3_aa: CAISVSEGWGTEAFF

v_call: TRBV4-2
j_call: TRBJ1-6
clone_size: NA
d_call: NA
cdr3_nt: TGTGCCAGCAGCCAAGACAGGGGTGATTCACCCCTCCACTTT
cdr3_aa: CASSQDRGDSPLHF

v_call: TRBV5-1
j_call: TRBJ2-7
clone_size: NA
d_call: NA
cdr3_nt: TGCGCCAGCAGCTTGGCCGTCGGGGAAGCCTACGAGCAGTACTTC
cdr3_aa: CASSLAVGEAYEQYF

v_call: TRBV3-1
j_call: TRBJ2-1
clone_size: few
d_call: TRBD1
cdr3_nt: TGTGCCAGCAGCCGCCGACAGGGATCCAATGAGCAGTTCTTC
cdr3_aa: CASSRRQGSNEQFF

v_call: TRBV13
j_call: TRBJ2-7
clone_size: few
d_call: NA
cdr3_nt: TGTGCCAGGCAGGTCCGGGGGACAGCCTCTTACGAGCAGTACTTC
cdr3_aa: CARQVRGTASYEQYF

v_call: TRBV27
j_call: TRBJ2-3
clone_size: NA
d_call: NA
cdr3_nt: TGTGCCAGCAGTGAAGGGTCCTCCCTCACAGATACGCAGTATTTT
cdr3_aa: CASSEGSSLTDTQYF

v_call: TRBV11-3
j_call: TRBJ2-7
clone_size: NA
d_call: TRBD1
cdr3_nt: TGTGCCAGCAGCTGGCAAACCGGGACAGGGGGCGAGCAGTACTTC
cdr3_aa: CASSWQTGTGGEQYF

v_call: TRBV6-5
j_call: TRBJ2-5
clone_size: NA
d_call: TRBD1
cdr3_nt: TGTGCCAGCAGTTATTCCGACAGGGGGCGGGAGACCCAGTACTTC
cdr3_aa: CASSYSDRGRETQYF

v_call: TRBV20-1
j_call: TRBJ2-7
clone_size: NA
d_call: NA
cdr3_nt: TGCAGTGCTAGGGCCGACGGCAGGGTTTACGAGCAGTACTTC
cdr3_aa: CSARADGRVYEQYF

v_call: TRBV6-5
j_call: TRBJ2-1
clone_size: NA
d_call: TRBD1
cdr3_nt: TGTGCCAGCAGTCAACAGGGGGGCCGGTCCAATGAGCAGTTCTTC
cdr3_aa: CASSQQGGRSNEQFF

v_call: TRBV9
j_call: TRBJ1-2
clone_size: few
d_call: TRBD1
cdr3_nt: TGTGCCAGCAGCCAGGTGTGGACAGGCAACTATGGCTACACCTTC
cdr3_aa: CASSQVWTGNYGYTF

v_call: TRBV9
j_call: TRBJ2-7
clone_size: once
d_call: NA
cdr3_nt: TGTGCCAGCAGCGCCGAGGGGCCCTCCTACGAGCAGTACTTC
cdr3_aa: CASSAEGPSYEQYF

v_call: TRBV12-3/TRBV12-4
j_call: TRBJ2-3
clone_size: NA
d_call: NA
cdr3_nt: TGTGCCAGCAGGGCGGGAACTTCACGAGATACGCAGTATTTT
cdr3_aa: CASRAGTSRDTQYF

v_call: TRBV12-3/TRBV12-4
j_call: TRBJ2-2
clone_size: NA
d_call: NA
cdr3_nt: TGTGCCAGCAGCCCTCTTTCCGGGAACACCGGGGAGCTGTTTTTT
cdr3_aa: CASSPLSGNTGELFF

v_call: TRBV4-1
j_call: TRBJ2-7
clone_size: NA
d_call: TRBD2
cdr3_nt: TGCGCCAGCAGCCACCGAGCGGGGGGCAACTACGAGCAGTACTTC
cdr3_aa: CASSHRAGGNYEQYF

v_call: TRBV9
j_call: TRBJ2-1
clone_size: few
d_call: TRBD1
cdr3_nt: TGTGCCAGCAGCGCAGGGACAGGGGGGCTCTACAATGAGCAGTTCTTC
cdr3_aa: CASSAGTGGLYNEQFF

v_call: TRBV21-1
j_call: TRBJ2-4
clone_size: NA
d_call: NA
cdr3_nt: TGTGCCACCCCCCGGGGCCCGGAGGGAGCCAAAAACATTCAGTACTTC
cdr3_aa: CATPRGPEGAKNIQYF

v_call: TRBV6-2/TRBV6-3
j_call: TRBJ2-5
clone_size: NA
d_call: NA
cdr3_nt: TGTGCCAGCACCTCGACGGGACTGGGGGTGGAGACCCAGTACTTC
cdr3_aa: CASTSTGLGVETQYF

v_call: TRBV3-1
j_call: TRBJ2-5
clone_size: few
d_call: NA
cdr3_nt: TGTGCCAGCAGCCAGAATGGCGTCCAAGAGACCCAGTACTTC
cdr3_aa: CASSQNGVQETQYF

v_call: TRBV4-2
j_call: TRBJ2-3
clone_size: few
d_call: NA
cdr3_nt: TGTGCCAGCGGCCAGACTGGCACAGATACGCAGTATTTT
cdr3_aa: CASGQTGTDTQYF

v_call: TRBV7-6
j_call: TRBJ2-3
clone_size: NA
d_call: NA
cdr3_nt: TGTGCCAGCAGCGCATACAGTCGTGATACGCAGTATTTT
cdr3_aa: CASSAYSRDTQYF

v_call: TRBV12-3/TRBV12-4
j_call: TRBJ2-7
clone_size: NA
d_call: NA
cdr3_nt: TGTGCCAGCAGCCCCCTGAACAGGGTCCACGAGCAGTACTTC
cdr3_aa: CASSPLNRVHEQYF

v_call: TRBV4-3
j_call: TRBJ2-5
clone_size: NA
d_call: TRBD2
cdr3_nt: TGCGCCAGCAGCCCGTCCCTAGCGGGGGGCCAAGAGACCCAGTACTTC
cdr3_aa: CASSPSLAGGQETQYF

v_call: TRBV15
j_call: TRBJ2-1
clone_size: NA
d_call: NA
cdr3_nt: TGTGCCACCAGCAGAGTGCCCGGGGCCAATGAGCAGTTCTTC
cdr3_aa: CATSRVPGANEQFF

v_call: TRBV28
j_call: TRBJ2-7
clone_size: NA
d_call: NA
cdr3_nt: TGTGCCAGCAGTTTTTCGGGGGTGGTGGGCGAGCAGTACTTC
cdr3_aa: CASSFSGVVGEQYF

v_call: TRBV7-2
j_call: TRBJ1-5
clone_size: many
d_call: NA
cdr3_nt: TGTGCCAGCAGTAATAGCAATCAGCCCCAGCATTTT
cdr3_aa: CASSNSNQPQHF

v_call: TRBV4-3
j_call: TRBJ2-1
clone_size: NA
d_call: NA
cdr3_nt: TGCGCCAGCAGCCCGGAGAAGCGACAAATGCAGTTCTTC
cdr3_aa: CASSPEKRQMQFF

v_call: TRBV12-3/TRBV12-4
j_call: TRBJ2-1
clone_size: few
d_call: NA
cdr3_nt: TGTGCCAGCAGTACCACGGACTCAAATGAGCAGTTCTTC
cdr3_aa: CASSTTDSNEQFF

v_call: TRBV29-1
j_call: TRBJ2-7
clone_size: few
d_call: TRBD1
cdr3_nt: TGCAGCGTTCGACAGGGGGCATCGGCCGAGCAGTACTTC
cdr3_aa: CSVRQGASAEQYF

v_call: TRBV6-2/TRBV6-3
j_call: TRBJ2-6
clone_size: NA
d_call: TRBD1
cdr3_nt: TGTGCCAGCAGTTACCACCAGGGGGCTGGGGCCAACGTCCTGACTTTC
cdr3_aa: CASSYHQGAGANVLTF

v_call: TRBV10-3
j_call: TRBJ1-6
clone_size: NA
d_call: NA
cdr3_nt: TGTGCCATCAGTGAGTCGAGTTACCTAGCCTATAATTCACCCCTCCACTTT
cdr3_aa: CAISESSYLAYNSPLHF